This TCR beta chain was retrieved from a study of PD-1 blockade in mismatch repair-deficient tumors (dated by TCRdb to 2017 to 2019). Regarding the study in general: Between late 2013 and September 2016, the trial enrolled around 91 consecutive patients with over 10 mismatch repair-deficient cancer types, every one of whom had been previously treated and was progressing. Tumor-associated T cell clones were tracked in the peripheral blood of patients responding to PD-1 blockade by deep sequencing of TCR CDR3 regions.

Worth noting for this clone: Its antigen is still unknown. No much larger clone is present one base from it, and per-base qualities are unavailable.

Library generation was performed with the immunoSEQ multiplex PCR assay. Imported from immuneACCESS, the table was reduced by TCRdb to in-frame sequences with V and J called. These copies leave out some clones; in studies compared against another copy, an unresolved V gene accounts for under half, and the cause of the remainder is not known. The sample includes about 68,000 clones, with more than 75% observed a single time. 4.5% to 7% of the sample goes to the ten largest clones. Beyond this particular receptor, the publication reports: Rapid expansion after pembrolizumab followed by contraction, generally before radiologic responses, was shown by tumor-resident clones, which were often undetectable in blood before treatment.

Via the germline V gene, CDR1 is SGDLS and CDR2 YYNGEE. V drops 1 base and J drops 2 bases, leaving 12 bases in between. The cysteine opens and the phenylalanine closes a CDR3 of 16 amino acids. This entry keeps only the CDR3 DNA: 48 bases, framed from base 1. For every enrolled patient, mismatch repair deficiency was confirmed by either polymerase chain reaction or immunohistochemistry. TCR sequencing was carried out for a few patients who responded to pembrolizumab therapy. The phase II trial prospectively evaluated PD-1 blockade with pembrolizumab in advanced mismatch repair-deficient cancers, independent of tissue of origin. Peripheral blood T cell samples were serially collected before and at multiple times after PD-1 blockade was started. The timing of each blood sample was reported as weeks after the first dose of pembrolizumab.

This receptor was obtained from an adult with mismatch repair-deficient cancer. The sequencing here drew on peripheral blood, taken 2 weeks after starting pembrolizumab. The chain employs TRBV9 and TRBJ2-2, and the D gene may be TRBD2, 5 bases matching. The CDR3 region: CASSVNGLINTGELFF. The nucleotide sequence is TGTGCCAGCAGCGTAAACGGACTGATAAACACCGGGGAGCTGTTTTTT.